The 31 T cell receptor beta chains presented below share a single source sample, sequenced in a study of cytomegalovirus exposure and HLA in healthy donors. The PCR was carried out with 60 Vbeta primers and 13 Jbeta primers. TCRdb's copy holds only in-frame clones and misses some; the assay was immunoSEQ multiplex PCR. The table lists about 210,000 clones, about four fifths of them singletons. The sequencing input was PBMCs. The source of these receptors is a man aged 35-49 years in good health and CMV-seropositive.

This clone has only a few counts. V gene TRBV28 combines with J gene TRBJ2-5; 8 bases map to TRBD2. Trimming took 6 bases from V and 5 from J; bases not matched to a gene: 11. The CDR3 loop spans 15 amino acids. Germline values: CDR1 MDHEN, CDR2 SYDVKM. The CDR3 protein is CASSRGGREVETQYF. Written as DNA, the CDR3 is TGTGCCAGCAGCCGGGGGGGCAGAGAGGTCGAGACCCAGTACTTC.

This chain uses TRBV6-1 with TRBJ1-2; D may be TRBD1 (5 bases). There are 15 residues in the CDR3. Trimming took off 2 bases at V and 7 bases at J, with 17 bases between the two ends. In germline, CDR1 is MNHNS, CDR2 SASEGT. CDR3: CASSEREGRGPGYTF. The CDR3 DNA reads as TGTGCCAGCAGTGAAAGGGAGGGAAGGGGTCCTGGCTACACCTTC.

This sequence joins TRBV9 and TRBJ1-4; a weak D match, TRBD1 (6 bases). The CDR3 loop spans 15 amino acids. V lost 0 bases and J 8 bases, leaving 14 bases between the germline ends. Germline-derived CDR1 and CDR2 are SGDLS and YYNGEE. CDR3 protein: CASSVAGTSREKLFF. CDR3 coding DNA: TGTGCCAGCAGCGTAGCGGGGACATCTAGAGAAAAACTGTTTTTT.

The CDR3 region is CASSLGESSYEQYF. CDR3 coding DNA: TGTGCCAGCAGTTTGGGAGAGTCCTCCTACGAGCAGTACTTC. The chain carries TRBV27 and TRBJ2-7; perhaps TRBD2 as D (5 bases). Per the germline V gene, CDR1 is MNHEY and CDR2 is SMNVEV (reference sequence). With 3 bases removed from V and 0 bases from J, the gap between germline ends came to 9 bases. The CDR3 consists of 14 residues.

Only one count was recorded for this clone. This chain links TRBV7-9 with TRBJ1-3; no firm D call. The CDR3 length is 14 residues. The germline V and J ends were trimmed by 2 bases and 0 bases, with 5 bases remaining between them. Germline V gene sequence: CDR1 SEHNR, CDR2 FQNEAQ (reference sequence). CDR3 bases: TGTGCCAGCAGCTTAATGAGCTCTGGAAACACCATATATTTT. Protein sequence: CASSLMSSGNTIYF. The full variable domain, its missing parts supplied by reference TRBV7-9 and TRBJ1-3, is DTGVSQNPRHKITKRGQNVTFRCDPISEHNRLYWYRQTLGQGPEFLTYFQNEAQLEKSRLLSDRFSAERPKGSFSTLEIQRTEQGDSAMYLCASSLMSSGNTIYFGEGSWLTVV.

This sequence joins TRBV7-3 and TRBJ1-1; TRBD1 matches 10 bases. CDR1 is SGHTA, CDR2 FQGTGA, per germline. Trimming at V came to 5 bases and at J to 5 bases, leaving 8 bases not matched to a gene. The CDR3 covers 15 residues. The CDR3 region has the DNA TGTGCCAGCAGCCGACGACCGGGACAGGGGACTGAAGCTTTCTTT. Amino acid sequence: CASSRRPGQGTEAFF.

The chain joins TRBV7-2 to TRBJ2-7, with 7 positions matching TRBD1. Germline lookup yields CDR1 SGHTA and CDR2 FQGNSA. This CDR3 contains 13 residues. J gave up 4 bases and V 9 bases, and 9 bases lay outside the gene matches. The CDR3 bases are TGTGCCAGTGGGAGACAGGGATCGTACGAGCAGTACTTC. Its protein is CASGRQGSYEQYF.

The chain carries TRBV27 and TRBJ2-3; TRBD1 might be the D (8 bases). The V gene lost 7 bases and the J gene lost 5 bases, with 19 bases spanning the gap. The CDR3 is 15 amino acids. The germline V gene encodes CDR1 MNHEY and CDR2 SMNVEV (reference sequence). CDR3 sequence reads: CASTLGQGGVDTQYF. The CDR3 region has the DNA TGTGCCAGCACCCTAGGACAGGGAGGGGTAGATACGCAGTATTTT.

The CDR3 DNA is TGTGCCAGCAGCTTAGTAGCGACAGGGGTTGGCGACACTGAAGCTTTCTTT. It codes for CASSLVATGVGDTEAFF. The chain has TRBV7-2 and TRBJ1-1; 8 nucleotides agree with TRBD1. Unmatched junction bases numbered 10, after V lost 1 base and J lost 3 bases. The CDR3 is 17 residues long. Germline V gene data show CDR1 as SGHTA and CDR2 as FQGNSA.

This clone was found once. This chain connects TRBV5-4 to TRBJ2-1; D might be TRBD1 (6 bases). This CDR3 contains 14 residues. Germline V gene lookup returns CDR1 SGHNT and CDR2 YYREEE (reference sequence). Between the trimmed V and J ends, which lost 4 bases and 9 bases, there was a span of 17 bases. The DNA of the CDR3 is TGTGCCAGCAGCCCCCGCGACAGGTCCCGTGAGCAGTTCTTC. It codes for CASSPRDRSREQFF.

CDR3 sequence reads: CASRGLAGFTYEQYF. The CDR3 DNA reads as TGTGCCAGCAGGGGACTAGCGGGTTTTACCTACGAGCAGTACTTC. V usage is TRBV28 and J usage is TRBJ2-5; TRBD2 aligns across 12 bases. The J call may be in error: the DNA end matches TRBJ2-7 better. The germline V gene encodes CDR1 MDHEN and CDR2 SYDVKM. The CDR3 covers 15 residues.

This chain uses TRBV11-2 with TRBJ2-3, with 11 bases matching TRBD2. J gave up 4 bases and V 2 bases, and 2 bases lay outside the gene matches. CDR3 length equals 15 residues. Germline V gene sequence: CDR1 SGHAT, CDR2 FQNNGV. CDR3 loop: CASSLLAGGSDTQYF. CDR3 in DNA: TGTGCCAGCAGCTTACTAGCGGGAGGTTCAGATACGCAGTATTTT.

The rearrangement links TRBV19 to TRBJ2-1; 9 bases are shared with TRBD2. V shed 2 bases and J 7 bases; nucleotides not matched to a gene: 3. There are 14 residues in the CDR3. Germline loops: CDR1 LNHDA, CDR2 SQIVND (reference sequence). The CDR3 DNA reads as TGTGCCAGTAGTATACCTAGCGGGATAAATGAGCAGTTCTTC. Its translation: CASSIPSGINEQFF.

This clone was detected once. This rearrangement joins TRBV5-6 to TRBJ2-2, with 7 bases that match TRBD1. The CDR3 has 14 amino acids. V was pared by 2 bases and J by 7 bases, with 5 bases of the junction left unmatched. Per germline, CDR1 SGHDT and CDR2 YYEEEE. CDR3: CASSFQGVLGELFF. In DNA form, the CDR3 reads TGTGCCAGCAGCTTCCAGGGGGTGCTCGGGGAGCTGTTTTTT.

V usage is TRBV7-8 and J usage is TRBJ2-2; 8 nucleotides agree with TRBD2. Losses at the gene ends were 5 bases for V and 4 bases for J; bases not matched to a gene: 9. Germline assignment: CDR1 SGHVS and CDR2 FQNEAQ. The CDR3 runs 16 residues. The CDR3 region has the DNA TGTGCCAGCAGCCTCGGAGCGGGAGTCAGCACCGGGGAGCTGTTTTTT. Amino acids: CASSLGAGVSTGELFF.

This chain joins TRBV6-6 and TRBJ2-7; 9 bases line up with TRBD1. The V and J ends lost 7 bases and 3 bases, in that order; junction bases with no gene match: 10. Germline values: CDR1 MNHNY, CDR2 SVGAGI (reference sequence). The CDR3 has 15 amino acids. The CDR3 DNA reads TGTGCCAGCAACCAGCCGGGACAGGGTCACTACGAGCAGTACTTC. Amino acids: CASNQPGQGHYEQYF.

V gene TRBV2 combines with J gene TRBJ2-2; TRBD2 matches 7 bases. CDR3 length: 14 amino acids. V was clipped by 6 bases and J by 4 bases; unmatched bases: 5. Germline assignment: CDR1 SNHLY and CDR2 FYNNEI. CDR3 nucleotides: TGTGCCAGCAGCCGTGGGAGGGGCACCGGGGAGCTGTTTTTT. It specifies CASSRGRGTGELFF.

The chain couples TRBV5-4 to TRBJ2-7, with 13 bases identical to TRBD2. The CDR3 length is 15 residues. Germline V lookup: CDR1 SGHNT, CDR2 YYREEE (reference sequence). V lost 0 bases and J lost 4; bases outside the gene matches: 1. The CDR3: CASSLGLAGGYEQYF. CDR3 in DNA: TGTGCCAGCAGCTTGGGACTAGCGGGGGGTTACGAGCAGTACTTC.

The V call is TRBV30, the J call TRBJ2-5; 10 bases map to TRBD2. The DNA matches TRBJ2-7 better at its end, which makes the J call doubtful. This CDR3 contains 13 residues. Germline CDR1 is GTSNPN and CDR2 is SVGIG (reference sequence). CDR3: CAGLAGDSYEQYF. The CDR3 nucleotides read TGTGCCGGGCTAGCGGGGGATTCCTACGAGCAGTACTTC.

CDR3 protein: CSVRQGARTGELFF. CDR3 DNA: TGCAGCGTTCGACAGGGGGCGAGGACCGGGGAGCTGTTTTTT. The gene calls are TRBV29-1 and TRBJ2-2; 10 positions agree with TRBD1. After removal of 5 bases from V and 5 bases from J, the junction contained 5 bases not matched to a gene. CDR1 is SQVTM, CDR2 ANQGSEA, per germline. The CDR3 spans 14 residues.

This chain joins TRBV6-1 and TRBJ1-1; no reliable D call. Germline lookup yields CDR1 MNHNS and CDR2 SASEGT. V was trimmed by 1 base and J by 2 bases, leaving 8 bases between them. This CDR3 has 14 residues. The CDR3 here is CASSEVSENTEAFF. CDR3 bases: TGTGCCAGCAGTGAAGTTAGCGAAAACACTGAAGCTTTCTTT.

This clone was seen more than once but under ten times. The chain recombines TRBV18 with TRBJ2-2, with D maybe TRBD1 (5 bases). V lost 3 bases and J 0 bases, leaving 23 bases between the germline ends. CDR3 length equals 20 residues. The germline V gene encodes CDR1 KGHSH and CDR2 LQKENI. CDR3 coding DNA: TGTGCCAGCTCACCGAGCAATTGGGATTTCAGGGTCCCGAACACCGGGGAGCTGTTTTTT. Its translation: CASSPSNWDFRVPNTGELFF.

The V and J genes are TRBV7-9 and TRBJ2-1; weak D call: TRBD1 (5 bases). With 5 bases removed from V and 0 bases from J, the gap between germline ends came to 11 bases. Per the germline V gene, CDR1 is SEHNR and CDR2 is FQNEAQ (reference sequence). The CDR3 covers 15 residues. The CDR3 DNA follows: TGTGCCAGCAGCACTGACAGTTACTCCTACAATGAGCAGTTCTTC. Amino acids: CASSTDSYSYNEQFF.

The chain has TRBV6-1 and TRBJ1-2, with 8 bases fitting TRBD1. The V segment lost 4 bases and the J segment 8 bases; nucleotides outside the gene matches: 15. CDR3 size: 16 residues. Germline lookup yields CDR1 MNHNS and CDR2 SASEGT. The CDR3 loop reads CASSVGQGSFRLGYTF. CDR3 coding DNA: TGTGCCAGCAGTGTCGGACAGGGATCATTCCGGCTAGGCTACACCTTC.

The CDR3 DNA sequence: TGTGCCAGCAGCAAAGTATTACGGGAGGTCTCCTACGAGCAGTACTTC. Protein product: CASSKVLREVSYEQYF. The rearrangement uses TRBV21-1 and TRBJ2-7; TRBD2 is taken as the D call from the table, unchecked against the DNA. TRBV21-1 is a known pseudogene. The CDR3 is 16 residues long.

This chain joins TRBV5-1 and TRBJ1-2; 7 nucleotides line up with TRBD1. J gave up 6 bases and V 4 bases, and 6 bases lay outside the gene matches. Germline CDR1 is SGHRS and CDR2 is YFSETQ. The CDR3 is made up of 13 amino acids. The CDR3 DNA sequence: TGCGCCAGCAGCCCCGACAGGGAGGATGGCTACACCTTC. It translates to CASSPDREDGYTF.

The count of this clone is one. The chain is built from TRBV19 and TRBJ1-1; 7 nucleotides match TRBD1. The CDR3 runs 17 residues. Unmatched junction bases numbered 15, after V lost 8 bases and J lost 0 bases. Germline loops: CDR1 LNHDA, CDR2 SQIVND (reference sequence). CDR3 sequence reads: CASSDREHRYVNTEAFF. The CDR3 nucleotides are TGTGCCAGTTCCGACAGGGAGCATCGTTATGTGAACACTGAAGCTTTCTTT.

This sequence joins TRBV15 and TRBJ2-7, with D possibly TRBD2 on 7 matching bases. The CDR3 sequence is 17 residues long. Germline V gene sequence: CDR1 LNHNV, CDR2 YYDKDF (reference sequence). V shed 3 bases and J shed 1 base, with 19 bases lying between them. The CDR3 region is CATSRWGGDKRSYEQYF. CDR3 nucleotide sequence: TGTGCCACCAGCAGGTGGGGAGGGGACAAAAGGTCCTACGAGCAGTACTTC.

The V and J genes are TRBV6-5 and TRBJ2-5, with D unresolved. Germline V gene data show CDR1 as MNHEY and CDR2 as SVGAGI. The CDR3 spans 13 residues. V lost 6 bases to trimming and J lost 2 bases, with 10 bases between them. The CDR3 coding sequence is TGTGCCAGCAGATTTCAAGCTCAAGAGACCCAGTACTTC. Its translation: CASRFQAQETQYF.

This chain links TRBV28 with TRBJ2-1; D possibly corresponds to TRBD2 (5 bases). Trimming took off 6 bases at V and 5 bases at J, with 11 bases between the two ends. Germline CDR1 reads MDHEN; CDR2 reads SYDVKM. CDR3 size: 13 residues. CDR3 DNA: TGTGCCAGCAGGCGGACTGTGAACAATGAGCAGTTCTTC. This translates into CASRRTVNNEQFF.

V is TRBV5-1 and J is TRBJ2-5; D not resolved. This CDR3 contains 14 residues. Trimming cost V 0 bases and J 0 bases, with 6 bases left between them. The germline gives CDR1 SGHRS, CDR2 YFSETQ. The CDR3 sequence: CASSLGTDQETQYF. The CDR3 region has the DNA TGCGCCAGCAGCTTGGGAACAGACCAAGAGACCCAGTACTTC.